The 26 T cell receptor beta chains listed next were all sequenced from one sample in a study of PD-L1 blockade in urothelial cancer (dated by TCRdb to about 2017). Libraries were made using the immunoSEQ multiplex PCR assay. The source is immuneACCESS, and TCRdb retained only in-frame sequences with V and J called. Part of the clones is not carried over; for the studies checked, unresolved V genes explain less than half of this, and the remainder is unexplained. Present in this sample are 46,000 or so clones, more than 75% of which were seen just once. In total, the top ten clones hold 10% of the sample. The intended sense of this specimen's time point label: peripheral blood 6 weeks after treatment start. The sample here was PBMCs, taken around atezolizumab (anti-PD-L1) treatment. These receptors were obtained from a man aged 60 to 69 with urothelial cancer.

This clone was recorded only once. The chain joins TRBV19 to TRBJ2-2; 11 bases agree with TRBD1. J lost 4 bases, V lost 8 bases, and 6 bases had no gene match. CDR3 size: 15 residues. The V gene's germline CDR1 is LNHDA and CDR2 SQIVND (reference sequence). DNA for the CDR3: TGTGCCAGTTCGCGGACAGGGGGCATCACCGGGGAGCTGTTTTTT. This translates into CASSRTGGITGELFF.

The chain carries TRBV6-1 and TRBJ1-2, with 8 bases matching TRBD1. Germline assignment: CDR1 MNHNS and CDR2 SASEGT. CDR3 length equals 13 residues. The ends lost 6 bases at V and 8 bases at J; junction bases unmatched: 8. The CDR3 protein is CASRVQTGDGYTF. Here the CDR3 DNA reads TGTGCCAGCAGGGTCCAGACAGGGGACGGCTACACCTTC.

This chain links TRBV6-5 with TRBJ2-3; possibly TRBD2 for D (6 bases). The CDR3 runs to 15 residues. V was shortened by 2 bases and J by 6 bases, with 15 bases between the two germline ends. Germline assignment: CDR1 MNHEY and CDR2 SVGAGI. CDR3 coding DNA: TGTGCCAGCAGTTACGGAGGGGCCTCAAGGGATACGCAGTATTTT. It yields the protein CASSYGGASRDTQYF.

The V call is TRBV9, the J call TRBJ2-1; the D gene is possibly TRBD2 (7 bases). The ends were cut back, 7 bases at V and 6 bases at J, with 20 bases in the middle. CDR1 is SGDLS, CDR2 YYNGEE, per germline. The length of the CDR3 is 15 residues. CDR3 DNA: TGTGCCAGCTCGGGGGGCCAAGTTTTTGGCAATGAGCAGTTCTTC. Translation gives CASSGGQVFGNEQFF.

This rearrangement joins TRBV5-1 to TRBJ2-7; 9 bases are a match to TRBD1. Germline V lookup: CDR1 SGHRS, CDR2 YFSETQ. V gave up 0 bases and J gave up 3 bases; unmatched junction bases: 1. This CDR3 spans 14 amino acids. CDR3 nucleotides: TGCGCCAGCAGCTTGGCGGGACAGGGCTACGAGCAGTACTTC. Residues: CASSLAGQGYEQYF.

The rearrangement links TRBV9 to TRBJ1-1; perhaps TRBD1 as D (5 bases). The V gene's germline CDR1 is SGDLS and CDR2 YYNGEE. The length of the CDR3 is 13 residues. With 3 bases removed from V and 3 bases from J, the gap between germline ends came to 9 bases. CDR3 DNA: TGTGCCAGCAGCGGCCCAGGGTACACTGAAGCTTTCTTT. The encoded protein is CASSGPGYTEAFF.

The chain recombines TRBV4-3 with TRBJ1-2; the D gene is possibly TRBD1 (5 bases). The germline V gene encodes CDR1 LGHNA and CDR2 YSLEER. CDR3 length: 16 amino acids. The ends were cut back, 2 bases at V and 3 bases at J, with 16 bases in the middle. CDR3 sequence: CASSQNPRVGDYGYTF. DNA of the CDR3: TGCGCCAGCAGCCAAAACCCCAGGGTAGGAGACTATGGCTACACCTTC.

The J gene is TRBJ1-5, the V gene TRBV10-1; 7 bases line up with TRBD1. Germline assignment: CDR1 WNHNN and CDR2 SYGVQD (reference sequence). J gave up 4 bases and V 4 bases, and 1 base lay outside the gene matches. The CDR3 is 13 amino acids. Here the CDR3 DNA reads TGCGCCAGCAGTGCAGGGGGGAATCAGCCCCAGCATTTT. Translation gives CASSAGGNQPQHF.

V gene TRBV19 combines with J gene TRBJ2-1; 9 bases match TRBD1. The CDR3 contains 17 residues. With 5 bases clipped from V and 0 bases from J, the junction kept 8 bases outside the gene matches. Germline values: CDR1 LNHDA, CDR2 SQIVND (reference sequence). The CDR3 loop reads CASSPGTGSSSYNEQFF. The CDR3 DNA reads as TGTGCCAGTAGTCCCGGGACAGGGAGCAGCTCCTACAATGAGCAGTTCTTC.

This clone was detected a few times. The DNA for the CDR3 is TGTGCCAGCAGCAGTCCTAGCGGGGGCGGACAAGAGACCCAGTACTTC. Its translation is CASSSPSGGGQETQYF. This rearrangement joins TRBV5-4 to TRBJ2-5; 10 bases line up with TRBD2. Germline V gene sequence: CDR1 SGHNT, CDR2 YYREEE (reference sequence). Trimming cost V 4 bases and J 2 bases; bases outside gene matches: 8. The CDR3 has 16 residues.

This chain joins TRBV28 and TRBJ2-2; 8 nucleotides agree with TRBD2. Germline values: CDR1 MDHEN, CDR2 SYDVKM. The CDR3 is 16 residues long. V lost 7 bases, J lost 3 bases, and 10 bases stayed unmatched. The CDR3 coding sequence is TGTGCCAGCACCCCCCCCGGGGGGGCCTACACCGGGGAGCTGTTTTTT. This codes for CASTPPGGAYTGELFF.

This chain links TRBV30 with TRBJ2-7; D unresolved. The CDR3 is made up of 14 amino acids. CDR1 and CDR2 from the germline V gene are GTSNPN and SVGIG (reference sequence). V was shortened by 0 bases and J by 2 bases, with 11 bases between the two germline ends. In DNA, the CDR3 is TGTGCCTGGAGTGTAGGCAGGCCCACCTACGAGCAGTACTTC. Amino acid sequence: CAWSVGRPTYEQYF.

This sequence joins TRBV5-6 and TRBJ2-7; D uncertain. V was trimmed by 0 bases and J by 3 bases, leaving 10 bases between them. Germline CDR1 reads SGHDT; CDR2 reads YYEEEE. The CDR3 spans 14 residues. The CDR3 coding sequence is TGTGCCAGCAGCTTGGGTGACACCTTCTACGAGCAGTACTTC. It codes for CASSLGDTFYEQYF.

The gene calls are TRBV30 and TRBJ2-3; 11 bases are a match to TRBD2. Germline CDR1 GTSNPN, CDR2 SVGIG (reference sequence). The CDR3 length is 16 residues. The trim removed 2 bases at V and 4 bases at J, leaving 8 bases unmatched. For the CDR3, the DNA is TGTGCCTGGAGTCATCGCCCGGGACTAGCGGCAGATACGCAGTATTTT. Translating it yields CAWSHRPGLAADTQYF.

Only one count was recorded for this clone. The rearrangement joins TRBV21-1 to TRBJ2-6; the table's D gene call, TRBD1, was not cross checked with the DNA. TRBV21-1 is a recognized pseudogene. The CDR3 totals 16 residues. The CDR3 reads CASSKVERGWANVLTF. The CDR3 DNA is TGTGCCAGCAGCAAAGTTGAAAGGGGCTGGGCCAACGTCCTGACTTTC.

The genes are TRBV28 and TRBJ2-7; D ambiguous. The V gene's germline CDR1 is MDHEN and CDR2 SYDVKM. There are 13 residues in the CDR3. Trimming removed 1 base at V and 4 bases at J, with 8 bases between. CDR3 sequence reads: CASSLYRVYEQYF. CDR3 in DNA: TGTGCCAGCAGTTTATATCGGGTTTACGAGCAGTACTTC.

The chain couples TRBV19 to TRBJ2-7; TRBD1 matches 8 bases. From germline, CDR1 is LNHDA and CDR2 SQIVND (reference sequence). The trim removed 4 bases at V and 2 bases at J, leaving 10 bases unmatched. CDR3 length equals 16 residues. The CDR3 DNA follows: TGTGCCAGTAGTAATCTCTTAGGACAGGGTACCTACGAGCAGTACTTC. It yields the protein CASSNLLGQGTYEQYF.

The rearrangement uses TRBV25-1 and TRBJ2-1; TRBD2 might be the D (6 bases). Germline CDR1 and CDR2: MGHDK and SYGVNS. The V end lost 3 bases, the J end lost 8 bases, and 14 bases lay between the germline ends. This CDR3 has 14 amino acids. The CDR3 spells CASSEPGTLDEQFF. The CDR3 nucleotides read TGTGCCAGCAGTGAGCCCGGGACTCTCGATGAGCAGTTCTTC.

The chain carries TRBV28 and TRBJ1-1; D is undetermined. The CDR3 sequence is 12 residues long. Germline V CDR1 and CDR2: MDHEN, SYDVKM. V was trimmed by 10 bases and J by 7 bases, leaving 16 bases between them. The CDR3 sequence is CAIRIGYGEAFF. The CDR3, as DNA: TGTGCCATCCGAATCGGGTACGGTGAAGCTTTCTTT. The full variable domain, its missing parts supplied by reference TRBV28 and TRBJ1-1, is DVKVTQSSRYLVKRTGEKVFLECVQDMDHENMFWYRQDPGLGLRLIYFSYDVKMKEKGDIPEGYSVSREKKERFSLILESASTNQTSMYLCAIRIGYGEAFFGQGTRLTVV.

This chain uses TRBV7-6 with TRBJ2-2; the D is unclear. V was trimmed by 3 bases and J by 2 bases, leaving 13 bases between them. Germline loops: CDR1 SGHVS, CDR2 FNYEAQ. The CDR3 length is 16 residues. CDR3 region: CASSFGRPRNTGELFF. In DNA, the CDR3 is TGTGCCAGCAGCTTTGGCAGGCCCCGAAACACCGGGGAGCTGTTTTTT.

The CDR3: CASSLSGQGLRETQYF. Written as DNA, the CDR3 is TGTGCCAGCAGCTTATCCGGACAGGGGTTGAGGGAGACCCAGTACTTC. V usage is TRBV7-8 and J usage is TRBJ2-5; the match to TRBD1 covers 9 bases. The CDR3 contains 16 residues. Germline V lookup: CDR1 SGHVS, CDR2 FQNEAQ. Trimming cost V 2 bases and J 5 bases; bases outside gene matches: 9.

V and J are TRBV10-3 and TRBJ1-5; 9 bases are a match to TRBD1. The J segment lost 2 bases and the V segment lost 4 bases, leaving 0 bases of the junction unmatched. The germline gives CDR1 ENHRY, CDR2 SYGVKD. The CDR3 covers 14 residues. DNA of the CDR3: TGTGCCATCAGTGGGACAGGGGGCAATCAGCCCCAGCATTTT. Its translation: CAISGTGGNQPQHF.

As concerns this clone: Additional DNA sequences in this sample encode the identical CDR3. The chain is built from TRBV9 and TRBJ1-1; D ambiguous. This CDR3 comprises 13 residues. Per the germline V gene, CDR1 is SGDLS and CDR2 is YYNGEE. Deletions cut 0 bases from V and 3 bases from J, with 6 bases between. The DNA for the CDR3 is TGTGCCAGCAGCGTAGCAGGCGACACTGAAGCTTTCTTT. Translation gives CASSVAGDTEAFF.

The genes are TRBV13 and TRBJ1-1, with D unresolved. Between the trimmed V and J ends, which lost 1 base and 4 bases, there was a span of 22 bases. CDR1 PRHDT and CDR2 FYEKMQ come from the germline V gene (reference sequence). The CDR3 runs to 18 residues. CDR3 loop: CASSLARPTRRAVTEAFF. In nucleotides, the CDR3 is TGTGCCAGCAGCTTAGCTCGACCAACCAGACGCGCGGTCACTGAAGCTTTCTTT.

The V and J genes are TRBV28 and TRBJ2-5; D might be TRBD2 (5 bases). Germline CDR1 MDHEN, CDR2 SYDVKM. The CDR3 loop spans 15 amino acids. Trimming stripped 2 bases from V and 2 bases from J, with 12 bases between. The CDR3 region is CASSLAPGIQETQYF. The CDR3 nucleotides are TGTGCCAGCAGTTTAGCCCCGGGGATACAAGAGACCCAGTACTTC.

The chain has TRBV5-5 and TRBJ2-2, with 8 bases fitting TRBD1. Unmatched junction bases numbered 4, after V lost 5 bases and J lost 1 base. This CDR3 is built from 15 residues. The germline CDR1 and CDR2 sequences are SGHKS and YYEKEE (reference sequence). DNA of the CDR3: TGTGCCAGCAGGACCGGGACAGGGAACACCGGGGAGCTGTTTTTT. Protein sequence: CASRTGTGNTGELFF.